This T cell receptor (beta chain) was identified in a study of shared clonotypes between healthy human individuals. Study-level findings and limits: Donors were few, which limited the genetic and exposure-history diversity represented. Clonotypes that were shared across a handful of donors made up roughly 5% of naive CD4 clonotypes.

Sequenced by immunoSEQ multiplex PCR; TCRdb stores in-frame clones only, minus some. The sample lists some 2.1 million clones; 85% to 95% were seen once. This clone has just one count. Its antigen is as yet unknown. Looked up from germline, CDR1 is GTSNPN and CDR2 is SVGIG (reference sequence). V shed 8 bases, J shed 6 bases, and the junction held 8 bases outside the gene matches. This CDR3 comprises 14 residues. The sequence came from a man aged 18 to 30 in good health. The sample taken for sequencing was naive CD4+ T cells sorted from blood. The subset here: CD45RA+ positively selected. The rearrangement uses TRBV30 and TRBJ1-6, with 9 bases identical to TRBD1. The CDR3 spells CALNLQGANSPLHF. The CDR3 nucleotides read TGTGCCCTAAACTTACAGGGGGCTAATTCACCCCTCCACTTT.